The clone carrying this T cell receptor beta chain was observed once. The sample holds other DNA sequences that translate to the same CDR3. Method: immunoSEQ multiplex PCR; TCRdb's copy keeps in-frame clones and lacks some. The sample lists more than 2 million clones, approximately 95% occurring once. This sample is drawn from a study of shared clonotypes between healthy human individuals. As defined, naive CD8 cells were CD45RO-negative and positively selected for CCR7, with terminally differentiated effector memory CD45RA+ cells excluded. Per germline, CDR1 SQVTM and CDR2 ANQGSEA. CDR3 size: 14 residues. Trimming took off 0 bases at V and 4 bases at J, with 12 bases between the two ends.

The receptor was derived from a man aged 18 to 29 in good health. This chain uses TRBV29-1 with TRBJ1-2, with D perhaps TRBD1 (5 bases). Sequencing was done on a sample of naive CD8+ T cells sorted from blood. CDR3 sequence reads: CSVEDLGGGYGYTF. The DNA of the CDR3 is TGCAGCGTTGAAGATCTTGGGGGAGGCTATGGCTACACCTTC.